These 6 T cell receptor beta chains were sequenced from one sample in a study of T cell clusters in autoimmune cytopenias. TRB rearrangements were amplified by touch-down multiplex PCR with mixed TRB-A/B primers. From the multiplex PCR reads, TCRdb lists one entry per CDR3 protein and no DNA. The data show approximately 11,000 distinct CDR3 sequences, and the top ten clones hold roughly a quarter. TRB amplification used 200 to 250 ng of peripheral blood genomic DNA. These same records also appear under a second study, on T cell repertoires in aging, cancer and after chemotherapy.

Source material: peripheral blood. The receptors come from a human donor in good health.

The genes are TRBV30 and TRBJ1-5. The length of the CDR3 is 12 residues. Germline CDR1 and CDR2: GTSNPN and SVGIG (reference sequence). The CDR3 sequence: CAWSWEDQPQHF. Drawing the rest from reference TRBV30 and TRBJ1-5, the complete variable domain is SQTIHQWPATLVQPVGSPLSLECTVEGTSNPNLYWYRQAAGRGLQLLFYSVGIGQISSEVPQNLSASRPQDRQFILSSKKLLLSDSGFYLCAWSWEDQPQHFGDGTRLSIL.

This clonotype is called medium-sized based on its frequency. The genes are TRBV19 and TRBJ2-3. CDR1 and CDR2 (germline): LNHDA, SQIVND (reference sequence). This CDR3 comprises 14 residues. The CDR3 reads CASSRNDFTDTQYF.

The chain uses TRBV19 and TRBJ1-1; no DNA is available, so the TRBD1 call from TCRdb remains unchecked. The CDR3 spans 14 residues. Germline V lookup: CDR1 LNHDA, CDR2 SQIVND (reference sequence). Here the CDR3 reads CASSLYSGGTEAFF.

This clonotype is identified as medium-sized from frequency. The gene calls are TRBV5-6 and TRBJ2-1. CDR1 is SGHDT, CDR2 YYEEEE, per germline. This CDR3 has 14 amino acids. The chain's CDR3 is CASSLTGVYNEQFF. The entire variable domain, with the rest obtained from reference TRBV5-6 and TRBJ2-1, is as follows: DAGVTQSPTHLIKTRGQQVTLRCSPKSGHDTVSWYQQALGQGPQFIFQYYEEEERQRGNFPDRFSGHQFPNYSSELNVNALLLGDSALYLCASSLTGVYNEQFFGPGTRLTVL.

Frequency places this clonotype as medium-sized. The chain combines TRBV29-1 with TRBJ2-1. Germline assignment: CDR1 SQVTM and CDR2 ANQGSEA. This CDR3 has 13 amino acids. CDR3 region: CSTNTASYNEQFF.

V is TRBV30 and J is TRBJ1-2; without DNA, the TCRdb call of TRBD1 cannot be checked. The CDR3 extends over 15 amino acids. In germline, CDR1 is GTSNPN, CDR2 SVGIG (reference sequence). This CDR3 is CAWSRRTGANYGYTF.